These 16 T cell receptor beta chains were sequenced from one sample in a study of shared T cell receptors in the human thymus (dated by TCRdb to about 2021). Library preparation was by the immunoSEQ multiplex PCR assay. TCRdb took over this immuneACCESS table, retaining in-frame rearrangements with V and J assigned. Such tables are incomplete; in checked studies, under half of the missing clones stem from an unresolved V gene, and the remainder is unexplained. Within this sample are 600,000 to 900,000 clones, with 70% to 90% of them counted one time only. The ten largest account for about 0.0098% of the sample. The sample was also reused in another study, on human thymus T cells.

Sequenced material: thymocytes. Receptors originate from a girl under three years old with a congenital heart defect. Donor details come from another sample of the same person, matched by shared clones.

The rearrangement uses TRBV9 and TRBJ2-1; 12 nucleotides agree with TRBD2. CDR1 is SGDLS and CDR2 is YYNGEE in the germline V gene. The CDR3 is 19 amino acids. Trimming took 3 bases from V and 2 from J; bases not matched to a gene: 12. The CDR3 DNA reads TGTGCCAGCAGCGCCCCGACTAGCGGGGGACTTCCCACCTACAATGAGCAGTTCTTC. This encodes CASSAPTSGGLPTYNEQFF. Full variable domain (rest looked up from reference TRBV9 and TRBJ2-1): DSGVTQTPKHLITATGQRVTLRCSPRSGDLSVYWYQQSLDQGLQFLIQYYNGEERAKGNILERFSAQQFPDLHSELNLSSLELGDSALYFCASSAPTSGGLPTYNEQFFGPGTRLTVL.

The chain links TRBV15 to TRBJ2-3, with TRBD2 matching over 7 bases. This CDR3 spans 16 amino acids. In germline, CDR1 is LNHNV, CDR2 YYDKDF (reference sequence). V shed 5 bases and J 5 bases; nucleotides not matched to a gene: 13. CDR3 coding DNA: TGTGCCACCAGCGGGGGGGGGAGGCGGGCTCGAGATACGCAGTATTTT. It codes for CATSGGGRRARDTQYF.

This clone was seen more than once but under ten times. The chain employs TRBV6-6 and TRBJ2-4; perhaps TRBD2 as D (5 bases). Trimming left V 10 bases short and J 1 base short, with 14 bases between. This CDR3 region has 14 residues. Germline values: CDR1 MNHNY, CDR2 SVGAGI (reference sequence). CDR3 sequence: CATKTRRAKNIQYF. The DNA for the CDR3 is TGTGCCACCAAGACCCGGAGGGCCAAAAACATTCAGTACTTC.

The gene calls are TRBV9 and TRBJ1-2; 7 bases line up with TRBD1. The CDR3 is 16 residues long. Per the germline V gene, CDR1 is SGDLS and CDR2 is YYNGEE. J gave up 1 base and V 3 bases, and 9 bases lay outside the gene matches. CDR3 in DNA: TGTGCCAGCAGCGGAACAGGGGTCTGGAATAACTATGGCTACACCTTC. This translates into CASSGTGVWNNYGYTF.

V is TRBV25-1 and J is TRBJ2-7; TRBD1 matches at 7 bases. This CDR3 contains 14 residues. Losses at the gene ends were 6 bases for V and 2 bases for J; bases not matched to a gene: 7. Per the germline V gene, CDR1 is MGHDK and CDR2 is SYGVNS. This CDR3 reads CASRPGTVPYEQYF. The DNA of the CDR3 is TGTGCCAGCAGACCCGGGACAGTTCCCTACGAGCAGTACTTC.

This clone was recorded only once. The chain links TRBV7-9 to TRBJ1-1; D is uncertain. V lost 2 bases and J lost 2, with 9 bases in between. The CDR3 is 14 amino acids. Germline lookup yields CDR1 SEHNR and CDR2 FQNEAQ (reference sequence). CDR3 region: CASSLLPRNTEAFF. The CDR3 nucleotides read TGTGCCAGCAGCTTACTCCCCAGAAACACTGAAGCTTTCTTT.

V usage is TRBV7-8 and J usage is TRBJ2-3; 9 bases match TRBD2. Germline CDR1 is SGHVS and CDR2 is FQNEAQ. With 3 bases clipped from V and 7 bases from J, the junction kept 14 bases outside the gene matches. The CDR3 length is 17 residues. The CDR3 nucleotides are TGTGCCAGCAGCTTGGACGGACTAGCGACGCGTCGGAATACGCAGTATTTT. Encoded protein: CASSLDGLATRRNTQYF.

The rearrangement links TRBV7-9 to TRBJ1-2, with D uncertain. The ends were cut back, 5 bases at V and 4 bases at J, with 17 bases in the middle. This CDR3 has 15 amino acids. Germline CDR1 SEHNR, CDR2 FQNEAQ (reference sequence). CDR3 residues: CASSLTATVIYGYTF. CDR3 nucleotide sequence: TGTGCCAGCAGCCTTACAGCCACAGTGATCTATGGCTACACCTTC.

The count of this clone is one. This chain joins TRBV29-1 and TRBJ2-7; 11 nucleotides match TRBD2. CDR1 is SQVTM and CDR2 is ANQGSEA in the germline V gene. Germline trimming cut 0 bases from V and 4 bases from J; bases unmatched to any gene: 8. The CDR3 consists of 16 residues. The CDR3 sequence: CSVEDKPGTSGYEQYF. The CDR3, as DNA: TGCAGCGTTGAAGACAAACCCGGGACTAGCGGTTACGAGCAGTACTTC.

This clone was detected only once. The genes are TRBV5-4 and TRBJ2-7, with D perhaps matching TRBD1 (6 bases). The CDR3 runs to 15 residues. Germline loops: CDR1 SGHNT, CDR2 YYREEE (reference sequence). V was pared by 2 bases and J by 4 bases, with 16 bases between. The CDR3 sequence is CASSFRQDEEYEQYF. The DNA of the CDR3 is TGTGCCAGCAGCTTTAGACAGGACGAAGAGTACGAGCAGTACTTC. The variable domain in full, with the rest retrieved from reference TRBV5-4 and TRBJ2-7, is ETGVTQSPTHLIKTRGQQVTLRCSSQSGHNTVSWYQQALGQGPQFIFQYYREEENGRGNFPPRFSGLQFPNYSSELNVNALELDDSALYLCASSFRQDEEYEQYFGPGTRLTVT.

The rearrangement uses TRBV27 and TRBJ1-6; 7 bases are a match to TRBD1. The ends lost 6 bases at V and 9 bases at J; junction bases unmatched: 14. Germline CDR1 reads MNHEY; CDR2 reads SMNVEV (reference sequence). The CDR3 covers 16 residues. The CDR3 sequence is CASSRRQGAQGSPLHF. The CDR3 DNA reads TGTGCCAGCAGCCGAAGACAGGGAGCCCAGGGTTCACCCCTCCACTTT.

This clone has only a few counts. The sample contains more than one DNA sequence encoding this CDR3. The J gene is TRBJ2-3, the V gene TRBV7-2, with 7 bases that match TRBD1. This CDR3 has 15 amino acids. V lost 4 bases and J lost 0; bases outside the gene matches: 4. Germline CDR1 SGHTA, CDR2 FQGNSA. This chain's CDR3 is CASSSPGQSTDTQYF. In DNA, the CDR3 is TGTGCCAGCAGCTCACCGGGACAGAGCACAGATACGCAGTATTTT.

Here the CDR3 reads CAWIANDRGSEAFF. In DNA, the CDR3 is TGTGCCTGGATTGCAAACGACAGGGGATCAGAAGCTTTCTTT. This chain links TRBV30 with TRBJ1-1, with 8 bases aligning to TRBD1. The germline gives CDR1 GTSNPN, CDR2 SVGIG (reference sequence). There are 14 residues in the CDR3. Trimming took 4 bases from V and 8 from J; bases not matched to a gene: 12.

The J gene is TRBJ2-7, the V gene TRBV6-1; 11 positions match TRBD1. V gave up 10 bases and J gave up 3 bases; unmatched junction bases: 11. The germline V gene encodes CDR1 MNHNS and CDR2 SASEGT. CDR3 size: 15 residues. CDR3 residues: CATSLTGTGGYEQYF. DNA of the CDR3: TGTGCCACCTCCTTAACCGGGACAGGGGGCTACGAGCAGTACTTC.

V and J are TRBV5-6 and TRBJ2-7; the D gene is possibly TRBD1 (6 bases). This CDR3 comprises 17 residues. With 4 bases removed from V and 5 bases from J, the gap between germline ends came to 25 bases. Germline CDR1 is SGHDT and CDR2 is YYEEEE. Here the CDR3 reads CASSDTGHGWTTDEQYF. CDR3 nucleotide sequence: TGTGCCAGCAGCGACACGGGACACGGTTGGACGACGGACGAGCAGTACTTC.

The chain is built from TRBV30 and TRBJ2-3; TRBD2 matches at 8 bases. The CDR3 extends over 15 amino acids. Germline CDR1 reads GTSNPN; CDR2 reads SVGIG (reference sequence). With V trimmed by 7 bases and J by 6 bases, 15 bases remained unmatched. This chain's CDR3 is CAYDYFGLARDTQYF. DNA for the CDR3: TGTGCCTACGACTATTTTGGACTAGCAAGGGATACGCAGTATTTT.